This T cell receptor beta chain derives from a study of T-cell memory formation after mild COVID-19. Study-wide findings and caveats: Those CD4+ clones that contracted were mainly in CM and EM (CD8+ ones in EMRA). Whereas later expanders leaned CD4+, clones contracting day 15 to 85 showed a balanced CD4/CD8 makeup.

Note on this clonotype: Its matching antigen is unknown.

TCR alpha and TCR beta cDNA libraries with sample barcodes and UMIs came from 5'RACE using constant-segment primers. One entry per CDR3 protein, called by TCRdb with MiXCR from the 5' RACE reads. The profile covers 500,000 to 600,000 distinct CDR3 sequences, with roughly 18% appearing a single time and more than 10% taken by the ten largest. Trimming took 3 bases from V and 4 from J, leaving 13 bases between them. Germline CDR1 and CDR2: SQVTM and ANQGSEA. There are 14 residues in the CDR3. Sequencing was performed on PBMCs or a T cell subset sorted from them (not recorded which). The TCR comes from an adult woman who had mild COVID-19 (a few samples of this study predate the infection). Cell type and time point are not known. The chain uses TRBV29-1 and TRBJ2-1; D unclear. DNA for the CDR3: TGCAGCGTTGAGGGGATCCCTCAATACAATGAGCAGTTCTTC. Its protein product is CSVEGIPQYNEQFF.